A single sample gave rise to the 31 T cell receptor beta chains below, sequenced in a study of cytomegalovirus exposure and HLA in healthy donors. 60 Vbeta and 13 Jbeta primers were used in PCR. Method: immunoSEQ multiplex PCR; TCRdb's copy keeps in-frame clones and lacks some. The sample carries 100,000 or so clones, 78% recorded once. Sequences were obtained from PBMCs. Receptor source: a young man in good health and CMV-seronegative.

The count of this clone is one. The chain combines TRBV10-1 with TRBJ2-1; 10 nucleotides match TRBD2. The CDR3 has 15 amino acids. The germline V gene encodes CDR1 WNHNN and CDR2 SYGVQD (reference sequence). With 3 bases clipped from V and 5 bases from J, the junction kept 4 bases outside the gene matches. CDR3 sequence: CASSEELAGNNEQFF. The CDR3 nucleotides are TGCGCCAGCAGTGAAGAACTAGCGGGGAACAATGAGCAGTTCTTC.

This clone was found once. This chain uses TRBV19 with TRBJ1-1, with a weak D call TRBD1 (5 bases). Germline loops: CDR1 LNHDA, CDR2 SQIVND (reference sequence). The V and J ends lost 4 bases and 6 bases respectively, with 18 bases between them. The CDR3 covers 15 residues. CDR3 nucleotides: TGTGCCAGTAGTAAGGTTCGGGGGTCTAGGGCTGAAGCTTTCTTT. It translates to CASSKVRGSRAEAFF.

The rearrangement joins TRBV10-3 to TRBJ1-1; D unclear. This CDR3 spans 13 amino acids. Germline CDR1 is ENHRY and CDR2 is SYGVKD. The germline V and J ends were trimmed by 5 bases and 0 bases, with 7 bases remaining between them. This CDR3 is CAISKEMNTEAFF. CDR3 in DNA: TGTGCCATCAGTAAGGAGATGAACACTGAAGCTTTCTTT.

This chain joins TRBV6-1 and TRBJ1-4, with D unclear. Germline CDR1 reads MNHNS; CDR2 reads SASEGT. The CDR3 has 15 residues. V gave up 2 bases and J gave up 5 bases, with 12 bases separating them. The CDR3 protein is CASSERSGLNEKLFF. In DNA form, the CDR3 reads TGTGCCAGCAGTGAAAGGTCAGGCTTGAATGAAAAACTGTTTTTT.

This clone was seen a single time. The chain combines TRBV7-2 with TRBJ2-3; no clear D gene. The germline gives CDR1 SGHTA, CDR2 FQGNSA. The CDR3 spans 14 residues. V lost 1 base and J 1 base, leaving 6 bases between the germline ends. CDR3 nucleotide sequence: TGTGCCAGCAGCTTAGTCCCAGGCACAGATACGCAGTATTTT. It specifies CASSLVPGTDTQYF.

The DNA of the CDR3 is TGTGCCAGTAGTATCCGACAGGGTGACCCCTCCTACGAGCAGTACTTC. Its translation: CASSIRQGDPSYEQYF. The rearrangement links TRBV19 to TRBJ2-7, with 7 bases fitting TRBD1. Looked up from germline, CDR1 is LNHDA and CDR2 is SQIVND (reference sequence). The CDR3 loop spans 16 amino acids. V was clipped by 3 bases and J by 0 bases; unmatched bases: 8. Using reference TRBV19 and TRBJ2-7 for the parts outside the CDR3, the full variable domain is DGGITQSPKYLFRKEGQNVTLSCEQNLNHDAMYWYRQDPGQGLRLIYYSQIVNDFQKGDIAEGYSVSREKKESFPLTVTSAQKNPTAFYLCASSIRQGDPSYEQYFGPGTRLTVT.

The V and J genes are TRBV30 and TRBJ2-1, with 7 bases fitting TRBD1. The CDR3 totals 13 residues. The V and J ends lost 6 bases and 6 bases, in that order; junction bases with no gene match: 8. The germline V gene encodes CDR1 GTSNPN and CDR2 SVGIG (reference sequence). This chain's CDR3 is CACRGTKGNEQFF. The CDR3 DNA follows: TGTGCCTGCAGGGGGACCAAGGGCAATGAGCAGTTCTTC.

The gene calls are TRBV7-6 and TRBJ1-1, with 7 bases identical to TRBD1. Germline loops: CDR1 SGHVS, CDR2 FNYEAQ. With V trimmed by 1 base and J by 4 bases, 12 bases remained unmatched. This CDR3 contains 17 residues. The CDR3 DNA is TGTGCCAGCAGCTTAGGTTTCGGACAGGCCGGTTTCACTGAAGCTTTCTTT. This codes for CASSLGFGQAGFTEAFF.

The CDR3 loop is CAITSSREKGGELFF. DNA of the CDR3: TGTGCCATCACCTCGAGCAGGGAAAAGGGCGGGGAGCTGTTTTTT. The chain is built from TRBV10-3 and TRBJ2-2; tentative D call: TRBD1 (5 bases). Germline CDR1 is ENHRY and CDR2 is SYGVKD. V was shortened by 7 bases and J by 7 bases, with 19 bases between the two germline ends. The CDR3 extends over 15 amino acids.

The rearrangement links TRBV29-1 to TRBJ2-7, with D possibly being TRBD1 (6 bases). This CDR3 is 17 amino acids long. Trimming shortened V by 7 bases and J by 2 bases, and 27 bases separated the two germline ends. CDR1 and CDR2 from the germline V gene are SQVTM and ANQGSEA. The CDR3: CSGSPVVPGTSTYEQYF. The CDR3 DNA follows: TGCAGCGGCAGCCCCGTGGTCCCCGGGACAAGTACCTACGAGCAGTACTTC.

The V call is TRBV5-1, the J call TRBJ2-4; D is unresolved. CDR3 length: 13 residues. Germline loops: CDR1 SGHRS, CDR2 YFSETQ. The ends were cut back, 0 bases at V and 7 bases at J, with 8 bases in the middle. DNA of the CDR3: TGCGCCAGCAGCTTGGAACCGGAGAACATTCAGTACTTC. Translated, it gives CASSLEPENIQYF.

This clone was counted a single time. This chain uses TRBV6-5 with TRBJ1-2; 8 positions match TRBD1. Germline values: CDR1 MNHEY, CDR2 SVGAGI. There are 15 residues in the CDR3. Trimming took 5 bases from V and 2 from J; bases not matched to a gene: 7. The CDR3 loop reads CASSNWGQVNYGYTF. Written as DNA, the CDR3 is TGTGCCAGCAGTAATTGGGGACAGGTGAACTATGGCTACACCTTC.

The rearrangement uses TRBV30 and TRBJ1-5; the D is unclear. Trimming pared 3 bases from V and 0 bases from J, leaving 6 bases between. The CDR3 loop spans 13 amino acids. Germline lookup yields CDR1 GTSNPN and CDR2 SVGIG (reference sequence). This chain's CDR3 is CAWSEYSNQPQHF. In DNA form, the CDR3 reads TGTGCCTGGAGCGAGTATAGCAATCAGCCCCAGCATTTT.

This clone was seen only a few times. The CDR3 is CASSRDLLSTEAFF. The CDR3 bases are TGTGCCAGTAGTAGGGACTTGTTGAGCACTGAAGCTTTCTTT. The gene calls are TRBV19 and TRBJ1-1, with D possibly being TRBD1 (5 bases). Germline V gives CDR1 LNHDA, CDR2 SQIVND (reference sequence). Trimming took off 4 bases at V and 4 bases at J, with 13 bases between the two ends. This CDR3 is 14 amino acids long.

CDR3 region: CASSLGLINSYEQYF. The CDR3 nucleotides read TGTGCCAGCAGCTTAGGACTGATTAACTCCTACGAGCAGTACTTC. The chain is built from TRBV7-2 and TRBJ2-7; D is unclear. V lost 1 base, J lost 0 bases, and 10 bases lay in between. The CDR3 has 15 residues. CDR1 is SGHTA and CDR2 is FQGNSA in the germline V gene.

This chain links TRBV10-1 with TRBJ2-3; D is unclear. The germline V gene encodes CDR1 WNHNN and CDR2 SYGVQD (reference sequence). Trimming shortened V by 0 bases and J by 1 base, and 11 bases separated the two germline ends. The CDR3 contains 16 residues. CDR3 nucleotide sequence: TGCGCCAGCAGTGAGTCCTTACAGATAGGCACAGATACGCAGTATTTT. This sequence encodes CASSESLQIGTDTQYF.

The gene calls are TRBV28 and TRBJ1-5; no definite D call. Germline V CDR1 and CDR2: MDHEN, SYDVKM. Trimming left V 10 bases short and J 7 bases short, with 17 bases between. The CDR3 consists of 13 residues. The CDR3 DNA sequence: TGTGCCACCTCCACTCCATTGCAACAGCCCCAGCATTTT. Its translation: CATSTPLQQPQHF.

The rearrangement links TRBV19 to TRBJ2-7, with TRBD2 matching over 10 bases. From germline, CDR1 is LNHDA and CDR2 SQIVND (reference sequence). Trimming cost V 6 bases and J 1 base; bases outside gene matches: 6. This CDR3 has 15 residues. The CDR3 loop reads CASRQSGRGSYEQYF. The CDR3 DNA reads as TGTGCCAGTAGGCAAAGCGGGAGGGGATCCTACGAGCAGTACTTC.

The V call is TRBV28, the J call TRBJ2-7; 9 bases align to TRBD1. From germline, CDR1 is MDHEN and CDR2 SYDVKM. The CDR3 has 12 amino acids. The J segment lost 3 bases and the V segment lost 11 bases, leaving 5 bases of the junction unmatched. CDR3 nucleotide sequence: TGTGCCGGTGGGGGACAGGGCTACGAGCAGTACTTC. The encoded protein is CAGGGQGYEQYF.

The chain couples TRBV6-5 to TRBJ1-4, with TRBD1 as a possible D gene (5 bases). V lost 1 base to trimming and J lost 7 bases, with 10 bases between them. The length of the CDR3 is 14 residues. Looked up from germline, CDR1 is MNHEY and CDR2 is SVGAGI. The CDR3 DNA follows: TGTGCCAGCAGTTACTATCAGGGCGGTGAAAAACTGTTTTTT. Its protein is CASSYYQGGEKLFF.

This clone was found once. The CDR3 DNA sequence: TGTGCCAGCAGGATCCGGGAGGCATCGGATCAGCCCCAGCATTTT. This translates into CASRIREASDQPQHF. This chain joins TRBV6-5 and TRBJ1-5; no firm D call. The germline V and J ends were trimmed by 6 bases and 5 bases, with 17 bases remaining between them. The CDR3 extends over 15 amino acids. Germline values: CDR1 MNHEY, CDR2 SVGAGI.

The rearrangement uses TRBV9 and TRBJ1-4; TRBD1 might be the D (5 bases). CDR3 length: 14 residues. Trimming left V 0 bases short and J 7 bases short, with 10 bases between. Germline loops: CDR1 SGDLS, CDR2 YYNGEE. The CDR3 region has the DNA TGTGCCAGCAGCGTAGGGGCAGGGTTTGAAAAACTGTTTTTT. Encoded protein: CASSVGAGFEKLFF.

The rearrangement uses TRBV7-2 and TRBJ1-5; possibly TRBD1 for D (6 bases). CDR1 SGHTA and CDR2 FQGNSA come from the germline V gene. V was cut by 5 bases and J by 7 bases, with 12 bases left in between. This CDR3 has 13 amino acids. CDR3 region: CASSPGARQPQHF. Written as DNA, the CDR3 is TGTGCCAGCAGCCCAGGGGCGCGGCAGCCCCAGCATTTT.

This clone was seen a few times. This chain uses TRBV18 with TRBJ2-5; D is undetermined. CDR3 length equals 13 residues. Germline assignment: CDR1 KGHSH and CDR2 LQKENI. Trimming shortened V by 3 bases and J by 5 bases, and 10 bases separated the two germline ends. The CDR3, as DNA: TGTGCCAGCTCACCCCCTTATGGCGAGACCCAGTACTTC. This sequence encodes CASSPPYGETQYF.

The chain recombines TRBV5-1 with TRBJ2-5; D gene unclear. Looked up from germline, CDR1 is SGHRS and CDR2 is YFSETQ. CDR3 size: 14 residues. V was shortened by 0 bases and J by 4 bases, with 10 bases between the two germline ends. CDR3 loop: CASSLGVAPETQYF. In DNA form, the CDR3 reads TGCGCCAGCAGCTTGGGAGTAGCCCCAGAGACCCAGTACTTC.

The rearrangement uses TRBV5-1 and TRBJ2-2; weak D call: TRBD1 (5 bases). CDR1 SGHRS and CDR2 YFSETQ come from the germline V gene. Deletions cut 1 base from V and 4 bases from J, with 11 bases between. The CDR3 loop spans 15 amino acids. The CDR3 region has the DNA TGCGCCAGCAGCTTGATGGGGCTGGGCACCGGGGAGCTGTTTTTT. Its protein product is CASSLMGLGTGELFF.

V gene TRBV9 combines with J gene TRBJ1-2; D perhaps matches TRBD1 (5 bases). CDR3 length: 14 amino acids. Trimming left V 4 bases short and J 4 bases short, with 14 bases between. The germline V gene encodes CDR1 SGDLS and CDR2 YYNGEE. The CDR3 nucleotides are TGTGCCAGCAGCCTTGGAGGGGAGGCCTATGGCTACACCTTC. It is translated as CASSLGGEAYGYTF.

The rearrangement links TRBV6-5 to TRBJ1-1; D is uncertain. CDR1 and CDR2 from the germline V gene are MNHEY and SVGAGI. This CDR3 contains 13 residues. V lost 3 bases, J lost 1 base, and 6 bases lay in between. The CDR3 region is CASSYTENTEAFF. The CDR3 DNA reads as TGTGCCAGCAGTTATACAGAGAACACTGAAGCTTTCTTT.

V gene TRBV5-8 combines with J gene TRBJ1-1; D is perhaps TRBD1 (5 bases). The V and J ends lost 0 bases and 0 bases respectively, with 6 bases between them. CDR1 and CDR2 from the germline V gene are SGHTS and YDEGEE. The CDR3 loop spans 14 amino acids. CDR3 amino acids: CASSLGQMNTEAFF. CDR3 bases: TGTGCCAGCAGCTTGGGACAGATGAACACTGAAGCTTTCTTT.

J is TRBJ2-3 and V is TRBV7-2; TRBD2 aligns across 13 bases. The CDR3 extends over 16 amino acids. Germline CDR1 reads SGHTA; CDR2 reads FQGNSA. The junction had 8 bases not matched to a gene; V was cut back by 5 bases and J by 6 bases. CDR3: CASSKTSGGARDTQYF. The DNA for the CDR3 is TGTGCCAGCAGCAAAACTAGCGGGGGGGCCAGGGATACGCAGTATTTT. The full variable domain, completed using reference TRBV7-2 and TRBJ2-3, is GAGVSQSPSNKVTEKGKDVELRCDPISGHTALYWYRQSLGQGLEFLIYFQGNSAPDKSGLPSDRFSAERTGGSVSTLTIQRTQQEDSAVYLCASSKTSGGARDTQYFGPGTRLTVL.

As regards this clone: This CDR3 is also generated by other DNA sequences in the sample. The chain links TRBV6-4 to TRBJ2-3, with 11 bases aligning to TRBD2. The V segment lost 0 bases and the J segment 4 bases; nucleotides outside the gene matches: 0. CDR1 is MRHNA, CDR2 SNTAGT, per germline. The CDR3 runs 15 residues. The CDR3: CASSDSSGGADTQYF. CDR3 sequence (DNA): TGTGCCAGCAGTGACTCTAGCGGGGGGGCAGATACGCAGTATTTT.